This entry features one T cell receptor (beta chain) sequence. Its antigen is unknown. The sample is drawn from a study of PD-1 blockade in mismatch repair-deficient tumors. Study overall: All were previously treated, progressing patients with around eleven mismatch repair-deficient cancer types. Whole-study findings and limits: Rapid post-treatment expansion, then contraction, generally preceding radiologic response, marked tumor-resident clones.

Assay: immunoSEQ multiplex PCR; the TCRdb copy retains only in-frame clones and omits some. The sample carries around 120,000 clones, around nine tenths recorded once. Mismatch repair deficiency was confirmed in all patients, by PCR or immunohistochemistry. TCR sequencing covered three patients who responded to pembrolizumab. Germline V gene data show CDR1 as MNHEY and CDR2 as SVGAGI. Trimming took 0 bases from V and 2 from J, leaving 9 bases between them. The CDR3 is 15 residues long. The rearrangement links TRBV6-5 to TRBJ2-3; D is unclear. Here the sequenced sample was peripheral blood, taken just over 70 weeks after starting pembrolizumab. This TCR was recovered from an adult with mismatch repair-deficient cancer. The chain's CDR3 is CASSYSVSHTDTQYF. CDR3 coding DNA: TGTGCCAGCAGTTACTCGGTATCCCACACAGATACGCAGTATTTT.